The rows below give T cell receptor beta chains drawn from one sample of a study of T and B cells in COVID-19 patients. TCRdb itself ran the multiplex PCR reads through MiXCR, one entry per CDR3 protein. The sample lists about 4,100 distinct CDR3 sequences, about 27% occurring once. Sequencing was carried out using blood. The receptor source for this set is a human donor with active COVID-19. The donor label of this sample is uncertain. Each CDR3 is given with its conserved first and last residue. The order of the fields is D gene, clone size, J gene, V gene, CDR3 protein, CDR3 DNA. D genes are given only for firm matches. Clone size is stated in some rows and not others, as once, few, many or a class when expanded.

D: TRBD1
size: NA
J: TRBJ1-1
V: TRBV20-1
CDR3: CSAWGQGEAFF
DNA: TGCAGTGCATGGGGACAGGGTGAAGCTTTCTTT

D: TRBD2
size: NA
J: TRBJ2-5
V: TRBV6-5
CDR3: CASSRLAGGPYQETQYF
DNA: TGTGCCAGCAGTAGACTAGCGGGGGGGCCGTACCAAGAGACCCAGTACTTC

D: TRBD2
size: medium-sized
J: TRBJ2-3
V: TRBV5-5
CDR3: CASSSGGGSTDTQYF
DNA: TGTGCCAGCAGCTCGGGGGGGGGTAGCACAGATACGCAGTATTTT

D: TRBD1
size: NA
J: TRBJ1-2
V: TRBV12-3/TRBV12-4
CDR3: CGSSFSGGQGAYGYTF
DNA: TGTGGCAGCAGTTTCAGTGGGGGACAGGGCGCCTATGGCTACACCTTC

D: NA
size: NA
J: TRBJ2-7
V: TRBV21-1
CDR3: CASSKKLDRGHEQYF
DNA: TGTGCCAGCAGCAAAAAACTTGACAGGGGACACGAGCAGTACTTC

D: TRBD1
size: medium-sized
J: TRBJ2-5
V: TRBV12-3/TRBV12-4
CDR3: CASSSLGQGALWETQYF
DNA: TGTGCCAGCAGTTCACTGGGACAGGGGGCTTTGTGGGAGACCCAGTACTTC

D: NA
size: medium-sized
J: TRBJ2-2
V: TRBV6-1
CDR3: CASSVKGPGELFF
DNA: TGTGCCAGCAGTGTAAAAGGGCCCGGGGAGCTGTTTTTT

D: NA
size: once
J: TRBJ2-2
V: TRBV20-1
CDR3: CSAYRDGDTGELFF
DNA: TGCAGTGCTTACCGGGACGGAGACACCGGGGAGCTGTTTTTT

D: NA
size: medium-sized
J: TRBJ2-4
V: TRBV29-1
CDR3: CSVLDTLIAKNIQYF
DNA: TGCAGCGTTTTGGATACCCTTATAGCCAAAAACATTCAGTACTTC

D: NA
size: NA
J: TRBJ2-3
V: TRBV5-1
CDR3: CASSLAFTATDTQYF
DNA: TGCGCCAGCAGCTTGGCCTTCACGGCTACAGATACGCAGTATTTT

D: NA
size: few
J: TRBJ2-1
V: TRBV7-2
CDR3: CASSPKTPTHHNEQFF
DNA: TGTGCCAGCAGCCCTAAGACACCGACCCACCACAATGAGCAGTTCTTC

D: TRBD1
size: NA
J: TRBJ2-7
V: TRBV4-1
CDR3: CASSEDRGGHPMEQYF
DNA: TGCGCCAGCAGCGAGGACAGGGGGGGCCACCCTATGGAGCAGTACTTC

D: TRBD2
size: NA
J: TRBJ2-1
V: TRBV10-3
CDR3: CAISPPSGGFDEQFF
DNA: TGTGCCATCAGTCCCCCTAGCGGGGGTTTCGATGAGCAGTTCTTC

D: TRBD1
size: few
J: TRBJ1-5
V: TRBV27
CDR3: CASSLGQGGLKPQHF
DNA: TGTGCCAGCAGTTTGGGGCAGGGGGGCCTCAAGCCCCAGCATTTT

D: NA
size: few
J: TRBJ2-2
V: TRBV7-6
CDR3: CASSPGRSNTGELFF
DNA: TGTGCCAGCAGCCCCGGCAGATCGAACACCGGGGAGCTGTTTTTT

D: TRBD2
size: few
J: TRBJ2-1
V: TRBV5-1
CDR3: CASSLRAGGRRNEQFF
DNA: TGCGCCAGCAGCTTGAGGGCGGGGGGGCGTCGCAATGAGCAGTTCTTC

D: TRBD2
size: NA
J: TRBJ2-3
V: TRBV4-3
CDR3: CASSQASGSGGVDTQYF
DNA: TGCGCCAGCAGCCAAGCCTCGGGTAGCGGGGGAGTAGATACGCAGTATTTT

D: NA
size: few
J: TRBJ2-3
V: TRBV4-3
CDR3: CASSQGGWGTPDTQYF
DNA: TGCGCCAGCAGCCAAGGAGGATGGGGAACCCCAGATACGCAGTATTTT

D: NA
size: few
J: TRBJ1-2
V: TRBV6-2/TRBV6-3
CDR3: CASSYAPGADGYTF
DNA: TGTGCCAGCAGTTATGCCCCGGGGGCAGATGGCTACACCTTC

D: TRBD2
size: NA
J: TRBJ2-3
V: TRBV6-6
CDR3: CASSRATSGVADTQYF
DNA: TGTGCCAGTAGTCGTGCTACTAGCGGGGTGGCGGATACGCAGTATTTT

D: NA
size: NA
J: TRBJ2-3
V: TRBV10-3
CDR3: CAIKGGPGVDTQYF
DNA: TGTGCCATCAAAGGGGGTCCGGGGGTAGATACGCAGTATTTT

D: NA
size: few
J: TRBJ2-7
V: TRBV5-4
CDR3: CASSRYRSFMGQYF
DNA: TGTGCCAGCAGCCGATACAGGTCTTTTATGGGGCAGTACTTC

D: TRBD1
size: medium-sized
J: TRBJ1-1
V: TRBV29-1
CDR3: CSGTTGAGNTEAFF
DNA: TGCAGCGGTACGACAGGGGCAGGGAACACTGAAGCTTTCTTT

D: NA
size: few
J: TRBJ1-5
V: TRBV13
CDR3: CASSLGHPGQPQHF
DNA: TGTGCCAGCAGCTTAGGACACCCGGGGCAGCCCCAGCATTTT

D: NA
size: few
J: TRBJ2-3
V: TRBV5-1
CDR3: CASSLGLGDTQYF
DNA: TGCGCCAGCTCCTTAGGCTTGGGAGATACGCAGTATTTT

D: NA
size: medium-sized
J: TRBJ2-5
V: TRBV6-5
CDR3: CATGTPETQYF
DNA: TGTGCCACCGGGACTCCCGAGACCCAGTACTTC

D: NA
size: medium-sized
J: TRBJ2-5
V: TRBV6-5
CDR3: CASSSDRDGETQYF
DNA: TGTGCCAGCAGTTCGGACAGAGACGGCGAGACCCAGTACTTC

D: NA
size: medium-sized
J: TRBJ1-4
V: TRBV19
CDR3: CASRARSLGNEKLFF
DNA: TGTGCCAGTAGGGCTCGGTCGCTCGGTAATGAAAAACTGTTTTTT